Listed here are 5 T cell receptor beta chains from one sample, sequenced in a study of cytomegalovirus exposure and HLA in healthy donors. 13 Jbeta primers and 60 Vbeta primers were used for the PCR. Profiling relied on immunoSEQ multiplex PCR, and the TCRdb table lists in-frame clones only, not all of them. The profile shows approximately 180,000 clones, 80% to 85% of them singletons. Sequencing used PBMCs. These receptors came from a woman younger than 30 in good health and CMV-seronegative.

V gene TRBV6-5 combines with J gene TRBJ2-7; 7 bases are shared with TRBD1. J was trimmed by 7 bases and V by 4 bases; bases with no gene match: 13. The CDR3 is made up of 15 amino acids. Germline-derived CDR1 and CDR2 are MNHEY and SVGAGI. The CDR3 DNA sequence: TGTGCCAGCAGTTTCCACGGGACAGACCGGCAGGAGCAGTACTTC. It translates to CASSFHGTDRQEQYF.

The rearrangement links TRBV7-2 to TRBJ1-1; 7 positions match TRBD1. This CDR3 is 16 amino acids long. V shed 1 base and J 1 base; nucleotides not matched to a gene: 6. Germline V gene sequence: CDR1 SGHTA, CDR2 FQGNSA. CDR3 region: CASSLEQGLGNTEAFF. Here the CDR3 DNA reads TGTGCCAGCAGCTTAGAACAGGGGTTGGGGAACACTGAAGCTTTCTTT.

This clone has a handful of counts. The chain joins TRBV6-5 to TRBJ2-7, with D maybe TRBD2 (5 bases). The CDR3 totals 13 residues. Germline assignment: CDR1 MNHEY and CDR2 SVGAGI. The V and J ends lost 2 bases and 3 bases respectively, with 8 bases between them. The CDR3 loop reads CASSYVRDYEQYF. The CDR3 DNA reads as TGTGCCAGCAGTTACGTTCGGGACTACGAGCAGTACTTC.

The V gene is TRBV18, the J gene TRBJ1-1; the D is unclear. Germline-derived CDR1 and CDR2 are KGHSH and LQKENI. The CDR3 loop spans 12 amino acids. The V end was cut by 4 bases, the J end by 4 bases, with 7 bases between. The CDR3 DNA reads TGTGCCAGCTCACAGGGAGGCACTGAAGCTTTCTTT. It is translated as CASSQGGTEAFF.

The table lists this clone with a count of one. The chain uses TRBV28 and TRBJ1-2, with D possibly matching TRBD1 (6 bases). V was cut by 3 bases and J by 5 bases, with 13 bases left in between. CDR1 and CDR2 (germline): MDHEN, SYDVKM. This CDR3 has 14 residues. The CDR3 DNA reads as TGTGCCAGCAGTTTCTTCAGGGGAGGGTATGGCTACACCTTC. Amino acids: CASSFFRGGYGYTF.